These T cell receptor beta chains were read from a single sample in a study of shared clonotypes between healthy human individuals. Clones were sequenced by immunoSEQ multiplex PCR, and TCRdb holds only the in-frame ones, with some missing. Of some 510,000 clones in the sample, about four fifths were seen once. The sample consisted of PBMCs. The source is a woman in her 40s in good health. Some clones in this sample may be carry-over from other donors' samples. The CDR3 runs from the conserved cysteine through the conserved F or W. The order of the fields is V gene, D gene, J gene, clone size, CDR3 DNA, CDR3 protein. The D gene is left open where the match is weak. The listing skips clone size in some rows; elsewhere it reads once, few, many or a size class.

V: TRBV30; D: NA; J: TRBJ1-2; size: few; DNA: TGTGCCTGGATGGTGGGGACCAACTATGGCTACACCTTC; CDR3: CAWMVGTNYGYTF
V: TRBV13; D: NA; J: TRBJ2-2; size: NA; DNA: TGTGCCAGCAGCTTGGGACTGAGCACCGGGGAGCTGTTTTTT; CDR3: CASSLGLSTGELFF
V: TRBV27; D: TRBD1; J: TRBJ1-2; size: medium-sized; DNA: TGTGCCAGCAGTTCTTACAGGGGACTTGGCTACACCTTC; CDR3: CASSSYRGLGYTF
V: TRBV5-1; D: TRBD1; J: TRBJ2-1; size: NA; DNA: TGCGCCAGCAGCTTGGCGGGAACAGGGGGACACAATGAGCAGTTCTTC; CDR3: CASSLAGTGGHNEQFF
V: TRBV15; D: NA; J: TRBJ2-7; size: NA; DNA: TGTGCCACCAGCATCCAGGGCTACGAGCAGTACTTC; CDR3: CATSIQGYEQYF
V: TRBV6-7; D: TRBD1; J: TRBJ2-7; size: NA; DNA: TGTGCCAGCAGTTACCGACAGGGGCTCCCATGGGAGGTGCCCTACGAGCAGTACTTC; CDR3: CASSYRQGLPWEVPYEQYF
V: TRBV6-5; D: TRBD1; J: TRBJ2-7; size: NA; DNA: TGTGCCAGCAGTTTCCTTACAGGGGAGTGGGAGCAGTACTTC; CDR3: CASSFLTGEWEQYF
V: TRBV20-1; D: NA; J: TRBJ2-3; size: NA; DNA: TGCAGTGGTCTTCCTTTGGATACGCAGTATTTT; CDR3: CSGLPLDTQYF
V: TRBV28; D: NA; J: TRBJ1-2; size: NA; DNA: TGTGCCAGCAGATCCCATCCCTATGGCTACACCTTC; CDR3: CASRSHPYGYTF
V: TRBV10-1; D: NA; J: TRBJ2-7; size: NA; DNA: TGCGCCAGCAGTGCTTCAGGGGGGCCCTACGAGCAGTACTTC; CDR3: CASSASGGPYEQYF
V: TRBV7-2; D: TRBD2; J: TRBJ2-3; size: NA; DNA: TGTGCCAGCAGCTTAGCAAGCGGGAGGTCTGATACGCAGTATTTT; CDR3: CASSLASGRSDTQYF
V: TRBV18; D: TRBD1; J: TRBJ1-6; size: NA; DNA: TGTGCCAGCTCACCGGACAGGGACTCACCCCTCCACTTT; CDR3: CASSPDRDSPLHF
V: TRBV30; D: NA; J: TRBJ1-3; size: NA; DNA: TGTGCCTGGAGTGGCAGCCTTGGAAACACCATATATTTT; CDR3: CAWSGSLGNTIYF
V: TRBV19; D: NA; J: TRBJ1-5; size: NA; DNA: TGTGCCAGTAGTATAGGACCCCAAGCACAGGGTAGCAATCAGCCCCAGCATTTT; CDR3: CASSIGPQAQGSNQPQHF
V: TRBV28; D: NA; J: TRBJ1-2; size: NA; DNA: TGTGCCAGCAGTTTGTTCAGAGTCGCTGTGTCTGGCTACACCTTC; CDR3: CASSLFRVAVSGYTF
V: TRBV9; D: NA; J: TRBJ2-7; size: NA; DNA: TGTGCCAGCAGCGTAGACTGGGGCCCCCTCTACGAGCAGTACTTC; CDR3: CASSVDWGPLYEQYF
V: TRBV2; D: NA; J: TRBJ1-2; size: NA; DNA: TGTGCCAGCAGTGAAGCGAACCCTACCCCGATCTCTAGGAACTATGGCTACACCTTC; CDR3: CASSEANPTPISRNYGYTF
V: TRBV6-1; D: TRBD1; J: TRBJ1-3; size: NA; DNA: TGTGCCAGCAGACTCAGGGGGACCTCTGGAAACACCATATATTTT; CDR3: CASRLRGTSGNTIYF
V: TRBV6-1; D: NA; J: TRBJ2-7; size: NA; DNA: TGTGCCAGCAGTGTTCGGGGGTTAAACGAGCAGTACTTC; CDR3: CASSVRGLNEQYF
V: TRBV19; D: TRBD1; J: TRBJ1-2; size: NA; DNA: TGTGCCAGTAGTTCGACAGGGGGCGGACTCGGCTACACCTTC; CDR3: CASSSTGGGLGYTF
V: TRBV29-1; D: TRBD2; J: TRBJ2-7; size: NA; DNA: TGCAGCGGGACCTCCGGGACTACCTACGAGCAGTACTTC; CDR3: CSGTSGTTYEQYF
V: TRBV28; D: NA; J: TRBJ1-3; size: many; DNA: TGTGCCAGCATTGGTGGGGGCTTCTCTGGAAACACCATATATTTT; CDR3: CASIGGGFSGNTIYF
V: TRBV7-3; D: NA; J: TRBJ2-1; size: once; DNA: TGTGCCAGCAGCACAGGGAACTACAATGAGCAGTTCTTC; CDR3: CASSTGNYNEQFF
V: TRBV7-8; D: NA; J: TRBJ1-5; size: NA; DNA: TGTGCCAGCAGCTTATACCTGACAGTAGCCGATAGCAATCAGCCCCAGCATTTT; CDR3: CASSLYLTVADSNQPQHF
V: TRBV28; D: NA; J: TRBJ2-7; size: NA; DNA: TGTGCCAGCAGTTGGGCTAGCGCTACCTACGAGCAGTACTTC; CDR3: CASSWASATYEQYF
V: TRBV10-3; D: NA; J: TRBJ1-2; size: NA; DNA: TGTGCCATCAGTGAGTCACTCGCGGGCTATGGCTACACCTTC; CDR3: CAISESLAGYGYTF
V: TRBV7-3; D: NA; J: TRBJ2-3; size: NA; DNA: TGTGCCAGCAGCTTTCAAGCCGCAGATACGCAGTATTTT; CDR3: CASSFQAADTQYF
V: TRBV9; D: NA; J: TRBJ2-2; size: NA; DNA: TGTGCCAGCAGCGTAGGATCGTCGAACACCGGGGAGCTGTTTTTT; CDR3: CASSVGSSNTGELFF
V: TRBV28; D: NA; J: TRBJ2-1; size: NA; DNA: TGTGCCAGCAGCCAGCGTAGGCCTTGGCGGGATGATGAGCAGTTCTTC; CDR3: CASSQRRPWRDDEQFF
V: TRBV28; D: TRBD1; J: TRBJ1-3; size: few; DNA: TGTGCCAGCAGTCACCCTGGGGACAGGTCTGGAAACACCATATATTTT; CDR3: CASSHPGDRSGNTIYF
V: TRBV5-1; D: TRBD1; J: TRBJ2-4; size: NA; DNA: TGCGCCAGCAGCTGGCGGGACAGGGAAAACATTCAGTACTTC; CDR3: CASSWRDRENIQYF
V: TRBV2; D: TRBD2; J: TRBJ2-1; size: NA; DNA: TGTGCCAGCAGTGAAGCGCGGGGGGGTGAGCAGTTCTTC; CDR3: CASSEARGGEQFF
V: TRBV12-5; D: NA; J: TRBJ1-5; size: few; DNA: TGTGCTAGTGGCACCGGGCATAGCAATCAGCCCCAGCATTTT; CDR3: CASGTGHSNQPQHF
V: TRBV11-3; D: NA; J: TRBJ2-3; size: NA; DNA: TGTGCCAGCAGCCCGCGACAGGGACTACAGGATACGCAGTATTTT; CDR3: CASSPRQGLQDTQYF
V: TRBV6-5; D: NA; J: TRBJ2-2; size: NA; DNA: TGTGCCAGCAGTTACTCGATAGGGATTAACACCGGGGAGCTGTTTTTT; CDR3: CASSYSIGINTGELFF
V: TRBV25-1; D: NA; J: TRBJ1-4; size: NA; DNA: TGTGCCAGCAGTGCCCTGAGGAAGGGTACGGGTGAAAAACTGTTTTTT; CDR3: CASSALRKGTGEKLFF
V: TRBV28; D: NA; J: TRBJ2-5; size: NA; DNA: TGTGCCAGCAGTGGAAAACAGGGAGTAGAGACCCAGTACTTC; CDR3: CASSGKQGVETQYF
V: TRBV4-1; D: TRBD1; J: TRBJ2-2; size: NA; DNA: TGCGCCAGCAGCCAAGGGGGGCAGGGGGCCATGACCGGGGAGCTGTTTTTT; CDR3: CASSQGGQGAMTGELFF
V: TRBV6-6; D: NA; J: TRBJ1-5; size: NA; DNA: TGTGCCAGCAGCCGCGGAGAAGGGGGGCCCCAGCATTTT; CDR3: CASSRGEGGPQHF